This entry concerns a single TCR beta chain. The germline V gene encodes CDR1 SNHLY and CDR2 FYNNEI. V was clipped by 6 bases and J by 3 bases, with 6 bases between them. The CDR3 contains 11 residues. The data belong to a study of technical replicates of blood from several donors. Assay used: immunoSEQ multiplex PCR; TCRdb lists only in-frame clones, some missing. The table has approximately 80,000 clones, 75% to 90% seen once. The chain is built from TRBV2 and TRBJ2-7; weak D call: TRBD1 (5 bases). The clonotype was recovered from a human donor in good health. Sequences were obtained from T cells isolated from PBMCs. The CDR3 nucleotides are TGTGCCAGCAGCGACAGCTACGAGCAGTACTTC. This encodes CASSDSYEQYF.